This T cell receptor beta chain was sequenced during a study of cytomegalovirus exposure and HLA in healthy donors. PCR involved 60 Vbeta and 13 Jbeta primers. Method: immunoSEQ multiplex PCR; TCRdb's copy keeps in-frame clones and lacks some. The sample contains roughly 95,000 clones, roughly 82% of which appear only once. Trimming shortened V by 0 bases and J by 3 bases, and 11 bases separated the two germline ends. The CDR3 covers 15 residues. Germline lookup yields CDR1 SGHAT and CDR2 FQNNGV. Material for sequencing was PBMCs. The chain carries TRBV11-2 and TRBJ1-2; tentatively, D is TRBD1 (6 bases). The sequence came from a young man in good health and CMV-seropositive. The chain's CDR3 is CASSLDGRGYYGYTF. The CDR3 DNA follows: TGTGCCAGCAGCTTAGACGGCAGGGGTTACTATGGCTACACCTTC.